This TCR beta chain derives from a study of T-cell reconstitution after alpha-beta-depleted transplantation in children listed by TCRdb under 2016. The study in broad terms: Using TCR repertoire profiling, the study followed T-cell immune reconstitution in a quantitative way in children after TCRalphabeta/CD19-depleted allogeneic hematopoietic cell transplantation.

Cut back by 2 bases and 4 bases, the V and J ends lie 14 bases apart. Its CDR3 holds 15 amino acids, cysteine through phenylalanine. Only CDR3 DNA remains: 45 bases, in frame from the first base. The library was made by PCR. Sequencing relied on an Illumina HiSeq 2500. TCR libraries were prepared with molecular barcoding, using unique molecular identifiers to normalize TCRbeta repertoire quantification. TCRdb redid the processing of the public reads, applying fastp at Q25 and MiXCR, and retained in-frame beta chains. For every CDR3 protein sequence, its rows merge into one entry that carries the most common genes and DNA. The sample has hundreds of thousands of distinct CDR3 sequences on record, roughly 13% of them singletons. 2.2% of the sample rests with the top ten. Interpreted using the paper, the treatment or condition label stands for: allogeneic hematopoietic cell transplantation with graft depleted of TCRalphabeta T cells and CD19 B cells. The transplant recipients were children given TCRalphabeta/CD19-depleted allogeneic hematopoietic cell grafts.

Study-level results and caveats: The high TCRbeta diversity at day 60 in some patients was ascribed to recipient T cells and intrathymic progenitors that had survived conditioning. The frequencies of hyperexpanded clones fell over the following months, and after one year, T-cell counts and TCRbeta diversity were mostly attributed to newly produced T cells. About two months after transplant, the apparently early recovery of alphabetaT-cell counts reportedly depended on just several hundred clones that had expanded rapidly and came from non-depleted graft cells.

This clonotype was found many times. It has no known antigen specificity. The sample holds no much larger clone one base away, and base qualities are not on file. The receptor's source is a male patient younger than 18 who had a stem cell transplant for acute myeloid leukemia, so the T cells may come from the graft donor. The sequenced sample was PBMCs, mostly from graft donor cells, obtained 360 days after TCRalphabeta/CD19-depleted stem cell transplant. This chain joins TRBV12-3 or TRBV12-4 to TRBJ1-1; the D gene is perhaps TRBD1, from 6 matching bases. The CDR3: CASSLSGGRGTEAFF. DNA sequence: TGTGCCAGCAGTTTAAGCGGGGGGCGCGGCACTGAAGCTTTCTTT.